Listed below are T cell receptor beta chains from one sample, sequenced in a study of blood T cell repertoires in COVID-19. Method: immunoSEQ multiplex PCR; TCRdb's copy keeps in-frame clones and lacks some. The table includes under 250,000 clones, 65% to 90% detected once. Specimen: PBMCs or T cells enriched from blood (not recorded which). These receptors were collected from a woman aged 45-65 years with acute COVID-19. CDR3s leave out the opening cysteine and the closing phenylalanine or tryptophan. Fields, in order: V gene, J gene, D gene, clone size, CDR3 protein. The D gene is left open where the match is weak. Size is stated for part of the rows, as once, few or many counts, or as a class when the clone is expanded.

TRBV18	TRBJ2-2	TRBD1	few	ASSPRQGDPGELF
TRBV7-2	TRBJ2-3	-	-	ASSLASKRDTQY
TRBV5-1	TRBJ2-1	TRBD2	-	ASSHPGGGNEQF
TRBV11-2	TRBJ2-2	-	-	ASSLKGVHTGELF
TRBV4-3	TRBJ1-4	-	-	ASSRTGGKEKLF
TRBV18	TRBJ2-3	-	-	ASLTGTGGTDTQY
TRBV6-2/TRBV6-3	TRBJ2-7	TRBD2	-	ASSYQQKGLAGGSYEQY
TRBV11-2	TRBJ2-5	-	-	ASSFQASRETQY
TRBV28	TRBJ2-3	-	-	ASRDTDTQY
TRBV19	TRBJ1-5	-	-	ASSSLYWGQESQPQH
TRBV5-1	TRBJ1-5	-	-	ASSEGAVSNQPQH
TRBV27	TRBJ2-7	-	-	ASSRSGSYEQY
TRBV4-1	TRBJ2-1	TRBD1	-	ASSQDRGPQF
TRBV6-6	TRBJ1-5	TRBD1	-	ASSSQGAADQPQH
TRBV6-2/TRBV6-3	TRBJ2-3	-	-	ASSYRKDSITDTQY